This entry describes one T cell receptor (beta chain). Its antigen is undetermined. TCRdb reanalysed the 5' RACE reads using MiXCR and keeps one entry per CDR3 protein. Counted here are about 400,000 distinct CDR3 sequences, approximately 18% occurring once; the ten biggest clones make up around a fifth. CDR3 size: 16 residues. Per the germline V gene, CDR1 is SGHRS and CDR2 is YFSETQ. V lost 0 bases and J 0 bases, leaving 10 bases between the germline ends. This sample was included in a study of T-cell memory formation after mild COVID-19. The wider study: TCR clusters were mostly confined to one donor each. General study points: Clones that got smaller from day 15 to 85 had even CD4/CD8, while clones growing later tipped toward CD4+.

Sequenced material: PBMCs or a T cell subset sorted from them (not recorded which). The J gene is TRBJ2-1, the V gene TRBV5-1; D tentatively fits TRBD1 or TRBD2 (5 bases each). This sequence was found in a man between 18 and 29 years old who had mild COVID-19 (a few samples of this study predate the infection). Cell type and time point are not known. This CDR3 is CASSLDGAISYNEQFF. In DNA, the CDR3 is TGCGCCAGCAGCTTGGACGGGGCGATCTCCTACAATGAGCAGTTCTTC.